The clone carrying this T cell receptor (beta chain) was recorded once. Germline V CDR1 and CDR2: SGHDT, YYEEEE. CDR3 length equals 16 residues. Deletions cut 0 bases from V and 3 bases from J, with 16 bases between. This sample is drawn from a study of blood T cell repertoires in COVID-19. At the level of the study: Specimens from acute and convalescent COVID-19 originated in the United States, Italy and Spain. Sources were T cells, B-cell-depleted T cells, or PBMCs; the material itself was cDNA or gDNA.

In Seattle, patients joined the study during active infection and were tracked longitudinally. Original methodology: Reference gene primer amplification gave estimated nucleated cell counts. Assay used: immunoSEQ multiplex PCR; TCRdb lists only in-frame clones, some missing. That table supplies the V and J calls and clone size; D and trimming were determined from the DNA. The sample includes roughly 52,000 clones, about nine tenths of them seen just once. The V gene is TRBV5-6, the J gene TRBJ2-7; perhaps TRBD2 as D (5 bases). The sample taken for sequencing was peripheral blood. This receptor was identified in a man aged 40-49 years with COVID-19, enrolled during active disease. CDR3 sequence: CASSLGLGASLYEQYF. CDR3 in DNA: TGTGCCAGCAGCTTGGGTCTAGGCGCTAGCCTCTACGAGCAGTACTTC.